This is a list of T cell receptor beta chains from one sample in a study of identical twins. Via MiXCR, TCRdb re-called the 5' RACE reads, giving one row per CDR3 protein. The sample consists of 640,000 or so distinct CDR3 sequences, around 5.7% of them appearing once. The specimen sequenced was naive T cells sorted from blood. The origin of the receptors is a man aged 18 to 29 in good health. Each CDR3 is given with its conserved first and last residue. A D gene is named only where the DNA matches it firmly. For some rows the clone size is stated as once, few or many, or as a class when expanded; others skip it.

J	V	D	size	DNA	CDR3
TRBJ2-6	TRBV5-1	TRBD1	-	TGCGCCAGCAGCCTTGGGAGATGGACAGGGACTTCTGGGGCCAACGTCCTGACTTTC	CASSLGRWTGTSGANVLTF
TRBJ2-1	TRBV9	TRBD2	many	TGTGCCAGCAGCGTAGTTGAGCGGGGGAGAAGGTCCTACAATGAGCAGTTCTTC	CASSVVERGRRSYNEQFF
TRBJ2-3	TRBV6-1	TRBD2	many	TGTGCCAGCAGTGAAGCCAGCGGGAGTACAGATACGCAGTATTTT	CASSEASGSTDTQYF
TRBJ2-5	TRBV12-3/TRBV12-4	-	many	TGTGCCAGCAGCCTAGGAAACGTGGGAATGTGGACCCAGTACTTC	CASSLGNVGMWTQYF
TRBJ2-2	TRBV14	-	-	TGTGCCAGCAGCCAAGGTCGGTTTGCCGGGGAGCTGTTTTTT	CASSQGRFAGELFF
TRBJ1-3	TRBV3-1	-	few	TGTGCCAGCACCCTGACAGATTCTGGAAACACCATATATTTT	CASTLTDSGNTIYF
TRBJ2-7	TRBV25-1	-	-	TGTGCCAGCTCGATAGGACACAACTCCTACGAGCAGTACTTC	CASSIGHNSYEQYF
TRBJ2-1	TRBV11-3	TRBD2	few	TGTGCCAGCAGCTTAGATACGGGACTAGCGGGAGGGTCGCAGTTCTTC	CASSLDTGLAGGSQFF
TRBJ2-3	TRBV30	-	few	TGTGCCTGGAGTTCTACAGGGCCTATGGATTTT	CAWSSTGPMDF
TRBJ2-1	TRBV20-1	-	many	TGCAGTGCTAGAGATGCCCATGAGCAGTTCTTC	CSARDAHEQFF
TRBJ2-5	TRBV10-3	-	many	TGTGCCATCAGTGTAAGCTCACTAGCACAAGAGACCCAGTACTTC	CAISVSSLAQETQYF
TRBJ1-4	TRBV7-9	-	few	TGTGCCAGCAGCTTATCCCCATCGCCAGAAAAACTGTTTTTT	CASSLSPSPEKLFF
TRBJ2-5	TRBV5-1	TRBD2	many	TGCGCCAGCAGCTTGGGGAGACTAGCGGGAGAGACCCAGTACTTC	CASSLGRLAGETQYF
TRBJ2-6	TRBV4-1	-	many	TGCGCCAGCAGCCAACAGTCAGCCGGGGCCAACGTCCTGACTTTC	CASSQQSAGANVLTF
TRBJ2-1	TRBV20-1	TRBD2	many	TGCAGTGCACGGACTAGCGGGAGACCTTACAATGAGCAGTTCTTC	CSARTSGRPYNEQFF
TRBJ2-7	TRBV5-1	-	few	TGCGCCGGGGCTACGGGACGCTCCCCAACGATGCAGTACTTC	CAGATGRSPTMQYF
TRBJ1-1	TRBV5-1	-	few	TGCGCCAGCCGGGACACTCTTCTTATGAACACTGAAGCTTTCTTT	CASRDTLLMNTEAFF
TRBJ2-2	TRBV10-3	-	-	TGTGCCATCAGTGGAGCGGAGAACACCGGGGAGCTGTTTTTT	CAISGAENTGELFF
TRBJ2-5	TRBV7-8	-	many	TGTGCCAGCAGCTTATTGGGGGGAGTTGTGACCCAGTACTTC	CASSLLGGVVTQYF
TRBJ2-2	TRBV3-1	-	few	TGTGCCAGCAGCTCGGCAGGGAGGCCCGGGGAGCTGTTTTTT	CASSSAGRPGELFF
TRBJ1-1	TRBV4-1	-	many	TGCGCCAGCAGCCCCCTAGGGACTGCGGCTTTCTTT	CASSPLGTAAFF
TRBJ1-1	TRBV10-3	-	many	TGTGCCATCAGTTTAAAAGAAAACACTGAAGCTTTCTTT	CAISLKENTEAFF
TRBJ2-1	TRBV2	TRBD1	-	TGTGCCAGGGACAGGGGGGAGTTCTTC	CARDRGEFF
TRBJ2-1	TRBV30	-	-	TGTGCCTGGAGTGTGACAATCGAGCAGTTCTTC	CAWSVTIEQFF
TRBJ1-5	TRBV10-3	-	many	TGTGCCATCAGCGTCGGACGGAGCAATCAGCCCCAGCATTTT	CAISVGRSNQPQHF
TRBJ2-7	TRBV6-2/TRBV6-3	-	-	TGTGCCAGCAGAATGGACGGATACGAGCAGTACTTC	CASRMDGYEQYF
TRBJ2-1	TRBV20-1	TRBD2	few	TGCAGTGCTAGATTAGCTAGCGGGAGTGGAGACTCCTACAATGAGCAGTTCTTC	CSARLASGSGDSYNEQFF
TRBJ2-1	TRBV15	-	-	TGTGCCACCAGCCCCCGTGGGGGCGGGAGCTCCTACAATGAGCAGTTCTTC	CATSPRGGGSSYNEQFF